This T cell receptor beta chain was profiled in a study of graft-versus-host responses after intestinal transplantation. Generated by immunoSEQ multiplex PCR, the TCRdb table keeps only in-frame clones and is missing some. This sample yields fewer than 90,000 clones, of which around 93% are seen a single time; roughly 0.17% belongs to the top ten. This clone showed up just once. The antigen is not known. Germline CDR1 MGHRA, CDR2 YSYEKL. Trimming removed 0 bases at V and 6 bases at J, with 12 bases between. This CDR3 has 14 residues. The clonotype was recovered from a human donor who was the organ donor for an intestinal transplant. Sequencing used unstimulated CD4+ T cells sorted from spleen or lymph node cells, obtained before transplant. The chain combines TRBV4-1 with TRBJ2-7; D gene ambiguous. In DNA form, the CDR3 reads TGCGCCAGCAGCCAAGAATATCGCTGGGCCGAGCAGTACTTC. Protein product: CASSQEYRWAEQYF.